This TCR beta chain came from a study of cytomegalovirus exposure and HLA in healthy donors. This PCR relied on a set of 60 Vbeta primers and 13 Jbeta primers. Only in-frame clones appear in the TCRdb table, and some are missing; sequencing was by immunoSEQ multiplex PCR. There are approximately 81,000 clones in the sample; roughly 84% occur only once, and roughly 2.4% lies in the top ten. As regards this clone: Its antigen is undetermined.

General study findings and limits: A later analysis showed that HLA-associated TCR beta chains had undergone more clonal expansion than equally common others. An assumption of roughly uniform sequencing depth across donors underlay the presence/absence analyses. TCR beta V- and J-gene trimming was later associated with a missense DCLRE1C variant. An analysis done earlier found most TCR beta V segments productive about 87% or about 30% of the time.

This CDR3 comprises 15 residues. Trimming took 5 bases from V and 8 from J; bases not matched to a gene: 8. CDR1 is SGHDN and CDR2 is FVKESK in the germline V gene. The TCR was taken from a woman in her 50s in good health and CMV-seronegative. Sequencing used PBMCs. The J gene is TRBJ2-1, the V gene TRBV14; 11 nucleotides line up with TRBD2. The CDR3 DNA reads as TGTGCCAGCAGCTATCTAGCGGGAGGTTTCGATGAGCAGTTCTTC. It codes for CASSYLAGGFDEQFF.